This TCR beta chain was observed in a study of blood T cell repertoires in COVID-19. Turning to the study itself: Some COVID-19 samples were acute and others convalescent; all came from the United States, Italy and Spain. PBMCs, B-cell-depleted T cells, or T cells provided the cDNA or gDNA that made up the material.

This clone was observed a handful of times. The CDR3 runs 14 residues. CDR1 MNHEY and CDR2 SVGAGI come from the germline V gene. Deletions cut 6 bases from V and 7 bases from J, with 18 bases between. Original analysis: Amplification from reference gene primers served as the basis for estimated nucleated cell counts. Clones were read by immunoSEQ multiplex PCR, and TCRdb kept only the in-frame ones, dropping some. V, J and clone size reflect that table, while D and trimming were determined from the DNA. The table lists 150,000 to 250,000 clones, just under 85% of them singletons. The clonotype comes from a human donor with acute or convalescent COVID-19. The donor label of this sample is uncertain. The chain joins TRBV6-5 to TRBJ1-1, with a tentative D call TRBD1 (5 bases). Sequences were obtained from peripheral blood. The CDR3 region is CASRTDINRLEAFF. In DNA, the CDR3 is TGTGCCAGCAGAACGGACATCAATCGTCTTGAAGCTTTCTTT.